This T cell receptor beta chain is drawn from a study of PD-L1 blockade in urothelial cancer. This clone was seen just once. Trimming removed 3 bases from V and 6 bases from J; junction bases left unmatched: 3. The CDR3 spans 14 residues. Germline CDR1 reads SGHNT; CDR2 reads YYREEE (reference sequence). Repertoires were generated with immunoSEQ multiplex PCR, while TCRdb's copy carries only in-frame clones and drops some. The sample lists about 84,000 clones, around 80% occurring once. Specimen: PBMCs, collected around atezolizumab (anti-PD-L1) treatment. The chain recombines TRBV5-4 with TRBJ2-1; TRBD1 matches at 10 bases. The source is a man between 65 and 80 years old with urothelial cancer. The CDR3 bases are TGTGCCAGCAGCTGGACAGGGGGGAGCAATGAGCAGTTCTTC. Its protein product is CASSWTGGSNEQFF.